This T cell receptor beta chain was profiled in a study of T cells in tumors after PD-1 blockade (dated by TCRdb to the late 2010s). Background on the whole study: Patients were excluded if they had prior checkpoint blockade, use of systemic immunosuppressants, or recent radiotherapy or other anti-cancer therapy within 4 weeks. Treatment consisted of either cemiplimab 350 mg every 2 weeks or pembrolizumab 200 mg every 3 weeks. A subset of patients also received ongoing daily vismodegib 150 mg during anti-PD-1 treatment. An average of roughly 25,000 TCR templates (range about 500-99,264) and under 6,500 unique clonotypes was obtained for tumor samples, approximately 19-fold deeper than single-cell TCR sequencing. Paired single-cell RNA and TCR sequencing was done in the study on site-matched tumors from patients with BCC or SCC, both before and after anti-PD-1 therapy. RECIST version 1.1 was used to assess clinical response. The research as a whole found: Around 41% of tumor TCR clonotypes were found in blood, and some novel exhausted tumor clones appeared in pre-treatment blood, suggesting peripheral recruitment. The source of novel T cell clones was not identified, and lymphoid organs or rare unexpanded clones within the tumor or the tumor periphery could be included among the possible sources. Comparisons between pre- and post-treatment samples were the only ones where clonal replacement appeared, with none seen between two pre-treatment samples, a pattern that argues against artifacts from biopsy timing or location. Exhausted CD8+ clones expanded after therapy were found to be mostly novel clonotypes undetected pre-treatment, suggesting clonal replacement rather than reinvigoration of pre-existing clones.

According to the study, the label for this sample's time point signals: before anti-PD-1 therapy. The tumor biopsies were site-matched, meaning the biopsies were taken from the same primary tumor before and after PD-1 blockade. For bulk TCRbeta sequencing, genomic DNA was extracted from tumor biopsies or peripheral blood, and input amounts ranged from roughly 550 ng to 6,500 ng. To detect rare clonotypes with greater sensitivity than single-cell TCR sequencing, bulk TCRbeta sequencing was done on the leftover biopsy material. Every patient was a poor candidate for surgical resection and had histologically proven advanced or metastatic basal or squamous cell carcinoma. The basal cell carcinoma cohort comprised about a dozen patients, of whom several had bulk tumor TCR sequencing. Fresh biopsies were taken from the primary tumor site, and part of the biopsy material was kept in RNAlater for exome and bulk TCR sequencing.

The immunoSEQ platform was used for deep TCRbeta sequencing. The authors' analysis ran thus. Only productive rearrangements were exported from the immunoSEQ Analyzer for downstream analysis. A two-sided binomial test at Bonferroni-corrected P below 0.01 was used to call clones with significant expansion or contraction between timepoints. T cell phenotypes were assigned to bulk TCRbeta clonotypes by matching the clonotypes to single-cell RNA+TCR-seq clones that had the same TCRbeta sequence. Clone enrichment in tumor was computed as tumor frequency divided by PBMC frequency from bulk TCR sequencing. GLIPH was used to sort TCRs into specificity groups, which are clusters of distinct TCRs that likely recognize common antigens through shared CDR3 motifs. TCRdb carries this immuneACCESS record with in-frame sequences only. Its versions omit some clonotypes, under half of them owing to an unresolved V gene in the studies checked, with the rest unexplained. Clone size and V and J calls were adopted from that table, with D and trimming inferred from the DNA. The sample includes roughly 1,900 clones, with roughly 63% observed a single time. The ten largest clonotypes hold approximately 15% of the sample.

To note about this clone: There is no known antigen for this receptor. Nothing much larger sits one base from this clone, and base qualities are not available.

The CDR3 spans 11 residues, from the cysteine through the phenylalanine. Just the 33-base CDR3 DNA is kept, in frame starting at base 1. Trimming removed 7 bases from V and 5 bases from J, leaving 8 bases between the germline ends. Per the germline V gene, SNHLY is the CDR1 and FYNNEI is the CDR2. This receptor was taken from a human donor with basal cell carcinoma. In this chain, TRBV2 is recombined with TRBJ1-1, with no confident D gene call. The sequences come from tumor tissue, collected before anti-PD-1 treatment. The CDR3: CASTEYTEAFF. Read as DNA, the sequence is TGTGCCAGCACAGAATATACTGAAGCTTTCTTT. Extended through the reference TRBV2 and TRBJ1-1 proteins, this CDR3 yields the full variable domain: EPEVTQTPSHQVTQMGQEVILRCVPISNHLYFYWYRQILGQKVEFLVSFYNNEISEKSEIFDDQFSVERPDGSNFTLKIRSTKLEDSAMYFCASTEYTEAFFGQGTRLTVV.